This paragraph covers one TCR beta chain sequence. The antigen remains undetermined. This record belongs to a study of identical twins. The cDNA had a unique molecular identifier and a template-switch universal primer site. TCRdb fed the 5' RACE reads into MiXCR, producing one record per CDR3 protein. This sample carries some 250,000 distinct CDR3 sequences, about an eighth of them seen once, and the ten largest clones take 4%. The study, taken as a whole, reports: While abundant cord blood beta clonotypes carried fewer insertions, memory repertoires showed no such pattern.

This CDR3 spans 13 amino acids. The ends were cut back, 6 bases at V and 13 bases at J, with 16 bases in the middle. CDR1 SGHVS and CDR2 FNYEAQ come from the germline V gene. This sample was shared with a second study, whose subject was yellow fever vaccine responses in identical twins.

The chain combines TRBV7-6 with TRBJ1-6; D is undetermined. Sequenced sample: memory (CD45RO+) T cells sorted from blood. The sequence derives from a young woman in good health. The CDR3 protein is CASSRVISTPLHF. CDR3 sequence (DNA): TGTGCCAGCAGTCGGGTGATATCTACGCCCCTCCACTTT.